The entry below gives a single T cell receptor beta chain sequence along with its context. Its target antigen remains unknown. Per-base qualities were not stored, and no clone one base away is much larger. V loses 7 bases at its end and J loses 0 bases; junction bases beyond the gene matches: 7. From cysteine to phenylalanine, the CDR3 is 15 amino acids long. Kept here is only the CDR3 DNA, which spans 45 bases and is read in frame from base 1. CDR1 and CDR2 were assigned from the germline V gene as MDHEN and SYDVKM. The data belong to a study of shared clonotypes between healthy human individuals (TCRdb year 2020). Broadly, across the study: Three men and a couple of women, aged 18 to 49 years, made up the cohort. Blood TCR repertoires of roughly five healthy adults were deeply sequenced to estimate repertoire size and the extent of clonotype sharing between individuals. For each donor, CD4 naive and CD4 memory were each run on three plates, CD8 naive on two plates, and CD8 memory on one plate. Different laboratories and diverse techniques were used to prepare libraries and sequence TCR repertoires, to increase sequencing depth and limit assay-specific biases. Per donor, leukapheresis produced somewhere between about 0.94 and 9.5 billion PBMCs. What the work shows at the level of the full study, not this receptor alone: Naive subsets generally had larger estimated clonotype richness than memory subsets. The genetic and exposure-history diversity represented was limited by the small number of donors. Even with the large sequencing depth, rarefaction of the sorted-subset datasets indicated that sequencing was incomplete. Clonotypes shared by all four sorted-subset donors showed higher generation probabilities than non-shared clonotypes. Sharing across a handful of donors was observed for 4.5% to 6.5% of naive CD4, under 4% of naive CD8, over 2% of memory CD4, and around 0.42% of memory CD8 clonotypes. Pairwise subsampling indicated that sequencing depth was expected to affect the degree of clonotype sharing among donors. Only blood was sampled, and tissue TCR repertoires likely differ from those in blood.

CD8 naive samples were obtained by positive selection for CCR7 among CD45RO-negative cells, yielding a CD45RA+CCR7+ population from which TemRA cells were excluded. Donors were healthy HIV-negative adults with no recently reported acute infections or vaccinations. All donors were Caucasian adults living in Nashville, Tennessee, USA. Blood was collected by leukapheresis, and PBMCs were isolated by Ficoll-Histopaque density gradient centrifugation and then cryopreserved in liquid nitrogen vapor phase. Purity and quantity of every magnetically sorted T cell population were checked by analytical flow cytometry. Each sorted fraction had its genomic DNA isolated and then quantified by UV absorbance on a Nanodrop 2000c. TCR CDR3 regions were amplified from genomic DNA by multiplex PCR using the deep immunoSEQ assay. Extracted genomic DNA from each cell subset was distributed evenly across all wells of several immunoSEQ 96-well plates, and each plate was treated as a replicate. For sorted subsets, 200 to 250 ng of genomic DNA, equivalent to roughly 30,000 T cell genomes, went into each replicate PCR. Purified libraries were measured with a Qubit 3.0 fluorometer, size-checked on a Bioanalyzer 2100, and measured again with the KAPA Library Quantification kit. Every immunoSEQ 96-well plate was sequenced on a dedicated single-read 150-cycle Illumina NextSeq 550 flow cell. Per the original workflow: Because the immunoSEQ output held only junctional sequences and lacked quality scores, the filtering could not match the filtering applied to full-length reads. To assign V/J genes and CDR3, sequences were annotated against IMGT germline references using PyIR, a Python wrapper for IgBLAST v1.9. Any read was removed if the V/J assignment was weak (E-value above 1e-6), the CDR3 was missing, or the read contained stop codons, out-of-frame junctions, or ambiguous translated residues. A V3J clonotype was defined by an identical inferred V gene, J gene, and CDR3 amino acid sequence. Percentage overlap between repertoires was calculated by dividing the number of shared unique clonotypes by the size of the smaller repertoire. Repertoire richness was assessed with RTK rarefaction, the Chao1 estimator, and Recon v2.1 estimates of unobserved clonotypes. Generation probabilities for all TCRbeta clonotypes obtained by the gDNA method from several donors were computed using OLGA. TCRdb retrieved this table from immuneACCESS and kept in-frame rearrangements only. Not all clones are present; in checked studies, unresolved V genes account for under half, and no reason is known for the remainder. V and J calls plus clone size are reproduced from that table; the DNA served to infer D and trimming. For this sample the table gives over 2,000,000 clones, of which 90% to 95% were detected only once. Around 1.8% of the sample rests with the top ten.

The sequenced sample consisted of naive CD8+ T cells from PBMCs. The sample's cell subset or site, from its label and the paper: CD45RA+CCR7+. The sequence joins TRBV28 to TRBJ2-7; 9 junctional bases match TRBD1. The receptor comes from a man aged 18 to 29 in good health. Some clones in this sample may be carry-over from other donors' samples. The CDR3 loop reads CASTQGDRVSYEQYF. The nucleotide sequence is given as TGTGCCAGCACCCAAGGGGACAGGGTCTCCTACGAGCAGTACTTC.